Listed here are 20 T cell receptor beta chains from one sample, sequenced in a study of T cells in pancreatic ductal adenocarcinoma. Produced via immunoSEQ multiplex PCR; TCRdb's table is partial and in-frame only. Of 25,000 to 35,000 clones in the sample, more than 90% were seen once. No neoadjuvant therapy was given to the selected pancreatic ductal adenocarcinoma patients before their surgery. What was sequenced was PBMCs. Every receptor here comes from a human donor with pancreatic ductal adenocarcinoma.

The chain links TRBV5-8 to TRBJ2-3, with D hard to call. Germline V lookup: CDR1 SGHTS, CDR2 YDEGEE. The CDR3 covers 16 residues. V was clipped by 2 bases and J by 1 base, with 14 bases between them. CDR3 protein: CASSFQSLWGTDTQYF. The DNA of the CDR3 is TGTGCCAGCAGCTTTCAGTCCCTGTGGGGCACAGATACGCAGTATTTT.

This chain uses TRBV2 with TRBJ1-5, with TRBD1 identical over 9 bases. Trimming took 6 bases from V and 5 from J; bases not matched to a gene: 8. The CDR3 covers 15 residues. Germline CDR1 is SNHLY and CDR2 is FYNNEI. The CDR3 spells CASRAEQGAHQPQHF. CDR3 nucleotide sequence: TGTGCCAGCAGGGCGGAACAGGGGGCACATCAGCCCCAGCATTTT. Filled out from reference TRBV2 and TRBJ1-5, the complete variable domain reads EPEVTQTPSHQVTQMGQEVILRCVPISNHLYFYWYRQILGQKVEFLVSFYNNEISEKSEIFDDQFSVERPDGSNFTLKIRSTKLEDSAMYFCASRAEQGAHQPQHFGDGTRLSIL.

This chain uses TRBV28 with TRBJ2-3, with 8 nucleotides matching TRBD1. Germline CDR1 reads MDHEN; CDR2 reads SYDVKM. CDR3 length: 17 residues. The junction had 12 bases not matched to a gene; V was cut back by 6 bases and J by 1 base. The CDR3 loop reads CASSVLPDRGRTDTQYF. CDR3 coding DNA: TGTGCCAGCAGCGTATTACCCGACAGGGGCCGCACAGATACGCAGTATTTT.

The chain recombines TRBV29-1 with TRBJ1-3; D remains ambiguous. V shed 6 bases and J shed 3 bases, with 15 bases lying between them. The germline V gene encodes CDR1 SQVTM and CDR2 ANQGSEA. The CDR3 has 14 residues. The CDR3, as DNA: TGCAGCGTCTCGTCCGGGCCTAATGGAAACACCATATATTTT. This translates into CSVSSGPNGNTIYF.

The chain links TRBV7-9 to TRBJ2-2; the match to TRBD1 covers 7 bases. The CDR3 covers 14 residues. Germline trimming cut 5 bases from V and 3 bases from J; bases unmatched to any gene: 3. Germline V gene lookup returns CDR1 SEHNR and CDR2 FQNEAQ (reference sequence). The CDR3 spells CASSPDRDTGELFF. The CDR3 coding sequence is TGTGCCAGCAGCCCCGACAGGGACACCGGGGAGCTGTTTTTT. The entire variable domain, with the rest obtained from reference TRBV7-9 and TRBJ2-2, is as follows: DTGVSQNPRHKITKRGQNVTFRCDPISEHNRLYWYRQTLGQGPEFLTYFQNEAQLEKSRLLSDRFSAERPKGSFSTLEIQRTEQGDSAMYLCASSPDRDTGELFFGEGSRLTVL.

This rearrangement joins TRBV7-9 to TRBJ2-7, with D possibly being TRBD2 (6 bases). The V end lost 5 bases, the J end lost 9 bases, and 23 bases lay between the germline ends. Germline V gene data show CDR1 as SEHNR and CDR2 as FQNEAQ (reference sequence). The CDR3 is made up of 15 amino acids. CDR3 residues: CASSRVGGAGARQYF. The CDR3 nucleotides read TGTGCCAGCAGCCGGGTGGGGGGAGCCGGAGCAAGGCAGTACTTC.

V usage is TRBV2 and J usage is TRBJ2-5; the match to TRBD1 covers 7 bases. CDR3 length equals 15 residues. V shed 3 bases and J 2 bases; nucleotides not matched to a gene: 6. Germline V gene data show CDR1 as SNHLY and CDR2 as FYNNEI. In DNA, the CDR3 is TGTGCCAGCAGTGAGAACAGGGGCAAACAAGAGACCCAGTACTTC. Translated, it gives CASSENRGKQETQYF. The full variable domain, rest sourced from reference TRBV2 and TRBJ2-5, is EPEVTQTPSHQVTQMGQEVILRCVPISNHLYFYWYRQILGQKVEFLVSFYNNEISEKSEIFDDQFSVERPDGSNFTLKIRSTKLEDSAMYFCASSENRGKQETQYFGPGTRLLVL.

In its sample, this clone was seen once. The chain uses TRBV11-3 and TRBJ2-6; D remains ambiguous. The V gene's germline CDR1 is SGHNT and CDR2 YENEEA. The CDR3 runs 16 residues. Deletions cut 8 bases from V and 0 bases from J, with 14 bases between. CDR3 bases: TGTGCCAGCCAGCCCCCCTTGGGCTCTGGGGCCAACGTCCTGACTTTC. Translated: CASQPPLGSGANVLTF.

The rearrangement joins TRBV7-9 to TRBJ2-2; D is tentatively TRBD1 or TRBD2 (6 bases each). In germline, CDR1 is SEHNR, CDR2 FQNEAQ (reference sequence). CDR3 size: 14 residues. The germline V and J ends were trimmed by 10 bases and 4 bases, with 16 bases remaining between them. The CDR3 sequence: CATYTGRTTGELFF. For the CDR3, the DNA is TGTGCCACTTATACAGGGAGGACCACCGGGGAGCTGTTTTTT.

The chain joins TRBV15 to TRBJ2-1, with D possibly being TRBD2 (6 bases). CDR1 is LNHNV and CDR2 is YYDKDF in the germline V gene (reference sequence). Trimming left V 4 bases short and J 8 bases short, with 24 bases between. The CDR3 is 17 amino acids. The CDR3, as DNA: TGTGCCACCAGCATCCTCGGGCGGGCGGGGACGGCCCATGAGCAGTTCTTC. It encodes CATSILGRAGTAHEQFF.

The V gene is TRBV7-9, the J gene TRBJ2-3; possibly TRBD2 for D (6 bases). The CDR3 loop spans 14 amino acids. Between the trimmed V and J ends, which lost 3 bases and 2 bases, there was a span of 9 bases. CDR1 and CDR2 (germline): SEHNR, FQNEAQ (reference sequence). In DNA, the CDR3 is TGTGCCAGCAGCTTTGGGGGGACCACAGATACGCAGTATTTT. Amino acid sequence: CASSFGGTTDTQYF.

This clone was seen a single time. This sequence joins TRBV4-3 and TRBJ1-4, with unresolved D. CDR1 and CDR2 from the germline V gene are LGHNA and YSLEER. V gave up 6 bases and J gave up 8 bases, with 13 bases separating them. The CDR3 is made up of 13 amino acids. CDR3 amino acids: CASRFVHAEKLFF. In DNA form, the CDR3 reads TGCGCCAGCAGATTCGTGCACGCCGAAAAACTGTTTTTT.

The chain is built from TRBV5-1 and TRBJ1-1, with D perhaps TRBD1 (6 bases). The V gene's germline CDR1 is SGHRS and CDR2 YFSETQ. This CDR3 has 16 amino acids. V shed 0 bases and J shed 1 base, with 13 bases lying between them. CDR3 nucleotide sequence: TGCGCCAGCAGCTTGGAGGGGGGCCCCCAGAACACTGAAGCTTTCTTT. It encodes CASSLEGGPQNTEAFF. The full variable domain, with the rest looked up from reference TRBV5-1 and TRBJ1-1, is KAGVTQTPRYLIKTRGQQVTLSCSPISGHRSVSWYQQTPGQGLQFLFEYFSETQRNKGNFPGRFSGRQFSNSRSEMNVSTLELGDSALYLCASSLEGGPQNTEAFFGQGTRLTVV.

J is TRBJ2-1 and V is TRBV6-1; 8 nucleotides line up with TRBD2. The CDR3 extends over 15 amino acids. After removal of 6 bases from V and 4 bases from J, the junction contained 8 bases not matched to a gene. CDR1 and CDR2 (germline): MNHNS, SASEGT. The CDR3 DNA is TGTGCCAGCAGGGGGCGGGGGGAGAGGTACAATGAGCAGTTCTTC. This codes for CASRGRGERYNEQFF.

The CDR3 DNA follows: TGTGCCAGCAGTGATTCGGCTCAGCCCCAGCATTTT. Protein sequence: CASSDSAQPQHF. The gene calls are TRBV6-6 and TRBJ1-5; D not resolved. The CDR3 covers 12 residues. Germline-derived CDR1 and CDR2 are MNHNY and SVGAGI (reference sequence). The V end was cut by 5 bases, the J end by 6 bases, with 8 bases between.

The chain uses TRBV11-1 and TRBJ2-1, with D hard to call. This CDR3 region has 14 residues. In germline, CDR1 is SGHAT, CDR2 FQDESV (reference sequence). V lost 1 base, J lost 10 bases, and 14 bases lay in between. DNA for the CDR3: TGTGCCAGCAGCTTAGAGATCTCCCTGGGGGAGCAGTTCTTC. Translation: CASSLEISLGEQFF.

This chain uses TRBV5-1 with TRBJ2-1; a weak D match, TRBD2 (7 bases). V was shortened by 0 bases and J by 6 bases, with 16 bases between the two germline ends. The CDR3 runs 16 residues. Germline V CDR1 and CDR2: SGHRS, YFSETQ. The CDR3 region is CASSLGGGEGINEQFF. CDR3 DNA sequence: TGCGCCAGCAGCTTGGGGGGGGGCGAGGGGATCAATGAGCAGTTCTTC. Combining the CDR3 with reference TRBV5-1 and TRBJ2-1 gives the whole variable domain KAGVTQTPRYLIKTRGQQVTLSCSPISGHRSVSWYQQTPGQGLQFLFEYFSETQRNKGNFPGRFSGRQFSNSRSEMNVSTLELGDSALYLCASSLGGGEGINEQFFGPGTRLTVL.

The chain employs TRBV18 and TRBJ1-5; 11 positions match TRBD1. The CDR3 has 16 amino acids. Germline lookup yields CDR1 KGHSH and CDR2 LQKENI. V shed 1 base, J shed 6 bases, and the junction held 5 bases outside the gene matches. In nucleotides, the CDR3 is TGTGCCAGCTCACCACGGACAGGGGGCGCGGGTCAGCCCCAGCATTTT. Its translation is CASSPRTGGAGQPQHF.

The table lists this clone with a count of one. This chain joins TRBV2 and TRBJ1-2; 7 positions agree with TRBD1. V dropped 7 bases and J dropped 8; count of bases not matched to a gene: 10. The CDR3 extends over 13 amino acids. CDR1 is SNHLY, CDR2 FYNNEI, per germline. The CDR3 coding sequence is TGTGCCAGCATAGAACAGGGGTTTGTAGGCTACACCTTC. Translation: CASIEQGFVGYTF.

The chain has TRBV6-5 and TRBJ2-3; D is possibly TRBD1 or TRBD2 (5 bases each). The CDR3 runs to 13 residues. Germline loops: CDR1 MNHEY, CDR2 SVGAGI. V was shortened by 7 bases and J by 2 bases, with 10 bases between the two germline ends. The CDR3 protein is CASTGAHTDTQYF. As DNA, the CDR3 is TGTGCCAGCACCGGGGCCCACACAGATACGCAGTATTTT.